This TCR beta chain emerged from a study of CD8 T cells in Susac syndrome. Notes on the study in general: The study conceded that relatively few individuals underwent its TCR sequencing and HLA analysis.

To note about this clonotype: Its antigen is still unknown.

The RNA, about 0.45 to 1 ug, was put through reverse transcription using random hexamers. Amplification of TCR beta CDR3 spanned 54 Vbeta and 13 Jbeta via immunoSEQ multiplex PCR. MiXCR, run by TCRdb on the immunoSEQ multiplex PCR reads, gives a single entry per CDR3 protein. There are more than 65,000 distinct CDR3 sequences in the sample; around 96% occur only once, and around 0.6% lies in the top ten. Negative isolation yielded CD8+ and CD4+ T cells; FACS enriched TEMRA cells. The sequenced material came from CD8+ T cells from PBMCs. The clonotype comes from a human donor with multiple sclerosis.

CDR3 loop: CASSLWDDPNIQYF. DNA of the CDR3: TGTGCCAGCAGCTTGTGGGACGACCCTAACATTCAGTACTTC. This chain uses TRBV5-4 with TRBJ2-4, with D perhaps assigned TRBD1 or TRBD2 (5 bases each). The V gene lost 1 base and the J gene lost 7 bases, with 12 bases spanning the gap. The length of the CDR3 is 14 residues. The germline CDR1 and CDR2 sequences are SGHNT and YYREEE (reference sequence).